This T cell receptor (beta chain) was documented in a study of blood T cells in healthy people across ages. Through a sample-barcoded 5' primer and a J-beta primer mix, a second PCR was run for roughly 7 to 12 cycles. TCRdb re-analysed the 5' RACE reads in MiXCR, keeping a single row per CDR3 protein. The sample consists of 780,000 or so distinct CDR3 sequences, 56% of them appearing once. V was shortened by 5 bases and J by 5 bases, with 18 bases between the two germline ends. Germline CDR1 is SGHTA and CDR2 is FQGNSA. This CDR3 spans 15 amino acids. The V call is TRBV7-2, the J call TRBJ2-5; perhaps TRBD2 as D (5 bases). Sequences were obtained from blood. The receptor's source is a middle-aged man in good health. As DNA, the CDR3 is TGTGCCAGCAGCCGTGAAAGCCTCAGGAGGGAGACCCAGTACTTC. Translating gives CASSRESLRRETQYF.